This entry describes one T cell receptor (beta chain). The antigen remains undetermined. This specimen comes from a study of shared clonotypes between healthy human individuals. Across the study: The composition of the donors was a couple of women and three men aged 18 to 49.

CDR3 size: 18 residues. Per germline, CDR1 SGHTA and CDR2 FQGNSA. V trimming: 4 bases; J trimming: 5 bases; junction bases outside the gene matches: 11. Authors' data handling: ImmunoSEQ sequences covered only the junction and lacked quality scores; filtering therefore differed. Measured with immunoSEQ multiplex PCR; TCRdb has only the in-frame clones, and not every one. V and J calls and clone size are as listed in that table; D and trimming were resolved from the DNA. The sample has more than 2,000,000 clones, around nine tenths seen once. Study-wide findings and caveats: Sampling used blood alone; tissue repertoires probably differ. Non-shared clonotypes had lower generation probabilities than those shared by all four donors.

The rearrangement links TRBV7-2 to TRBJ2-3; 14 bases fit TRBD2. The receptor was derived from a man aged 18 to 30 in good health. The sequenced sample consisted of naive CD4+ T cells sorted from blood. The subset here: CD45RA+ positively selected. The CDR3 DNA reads TGTGCCAGCAGCTCAAAATCTAGGGGACTAGCGGGAGTAGATACGCAGTATTTT. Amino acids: CASSSKSRGLAGVDTQYF.